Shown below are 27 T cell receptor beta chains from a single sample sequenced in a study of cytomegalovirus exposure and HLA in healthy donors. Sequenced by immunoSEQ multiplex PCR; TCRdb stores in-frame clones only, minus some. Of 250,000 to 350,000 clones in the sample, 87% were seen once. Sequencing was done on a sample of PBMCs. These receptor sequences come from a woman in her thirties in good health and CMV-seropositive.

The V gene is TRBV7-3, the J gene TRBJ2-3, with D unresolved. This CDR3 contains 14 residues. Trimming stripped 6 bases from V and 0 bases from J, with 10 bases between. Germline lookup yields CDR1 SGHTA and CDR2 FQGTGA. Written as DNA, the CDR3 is TGTGCCAGCAGTCTGAGCAGTAGCACAGATACGCAGTATTTT. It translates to CASSLSSSTDTQYF.

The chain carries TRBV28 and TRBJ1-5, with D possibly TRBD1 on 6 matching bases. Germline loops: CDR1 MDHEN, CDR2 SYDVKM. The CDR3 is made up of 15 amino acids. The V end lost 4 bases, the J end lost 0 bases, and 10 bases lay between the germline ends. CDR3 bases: TGTGCCAGCAGTTACCCGGGACATAGCAATCAGCCCCAGCATTTT. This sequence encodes CASSYPGHSNQPQHF.

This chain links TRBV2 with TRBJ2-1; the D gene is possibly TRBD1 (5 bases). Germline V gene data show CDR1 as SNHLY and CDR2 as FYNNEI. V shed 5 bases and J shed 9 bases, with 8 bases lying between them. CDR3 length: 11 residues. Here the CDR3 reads CASSRGLEQFF. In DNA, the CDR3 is TGTGCCAGCAGTAGGGGTCTTGAGCAGTTCTTC. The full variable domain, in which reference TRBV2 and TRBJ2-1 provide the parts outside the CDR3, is EPEVTQTPSHQVTQMGQEVILRCVPISNHLYFYWYRQILGQKVEFLVSFYNNEISEKSEIFDDQFSVERPDGSNFTLKIRSTKLEDSAMYFCASSRGLEQFFGPGTRLTVL.

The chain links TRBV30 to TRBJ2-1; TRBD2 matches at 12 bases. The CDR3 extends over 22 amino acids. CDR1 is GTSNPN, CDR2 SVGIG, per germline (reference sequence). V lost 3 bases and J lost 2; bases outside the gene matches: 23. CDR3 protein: CAWSPTGLAGYYGNRAYNEQFF. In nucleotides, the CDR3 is TGTGCCTGGAGCCCTACGGGACTAGCGGGTTACTATGGTAATAGGGCCTACAATGAGCAGTTCTTC.

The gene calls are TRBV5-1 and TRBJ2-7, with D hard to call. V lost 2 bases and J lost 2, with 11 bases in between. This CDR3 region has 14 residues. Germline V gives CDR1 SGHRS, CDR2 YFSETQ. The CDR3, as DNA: TGCGCCAGCAGCTTAGTTGGGATCCCCTACGAGCAGTACTTC. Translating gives CASSLVGIPYEQYF. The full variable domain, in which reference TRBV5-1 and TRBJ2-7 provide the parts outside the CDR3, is KAGVTQTPRYLIKTRGQQVTLSCSPISGHRSVSWYQQTPGQGLQFLFEYFSETQRNKGNFPGRFSGRQFSNSRSEMNVSTLELGDSALYLCASSLVGIPYEQYFGPGTRLTVT.

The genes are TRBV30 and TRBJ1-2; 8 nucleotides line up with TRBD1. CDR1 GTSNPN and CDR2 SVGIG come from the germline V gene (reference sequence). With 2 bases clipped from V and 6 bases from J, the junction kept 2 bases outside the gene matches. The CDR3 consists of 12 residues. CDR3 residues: CAWSQGADGYTF. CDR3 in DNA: TGTGCCTGGAGTCAGGGGGCGGATGGCTACACCTTC.

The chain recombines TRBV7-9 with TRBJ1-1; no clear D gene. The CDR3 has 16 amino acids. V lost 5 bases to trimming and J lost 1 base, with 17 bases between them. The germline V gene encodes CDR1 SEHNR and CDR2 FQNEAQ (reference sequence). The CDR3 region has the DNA TGTGCCAGCAGCCCACCGCCGGGGTCTGGGAACACTGAAGCTTTCTTT. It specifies CASSPPPGSGNTEAFF. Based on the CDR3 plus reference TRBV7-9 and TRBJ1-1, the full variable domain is DTGVSQNPRHKITKRGQNVTFRCDPISEHNRLYWYRQTLGQGPEFLTYFQNEAQLEKSRLLSDRFSAERPKGSFSTLEIQRTEQGDSAMYLCASSPPPGSGNTEAFFGQGTRLTVV.

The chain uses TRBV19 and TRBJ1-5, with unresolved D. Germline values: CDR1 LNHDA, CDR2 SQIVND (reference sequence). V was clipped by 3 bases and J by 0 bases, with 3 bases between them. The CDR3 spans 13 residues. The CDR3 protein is CASSMFSNQPQHF. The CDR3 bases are TGTGCCAGTAGTATGTTTAGCAATCAGCCCCAGCATTTT.

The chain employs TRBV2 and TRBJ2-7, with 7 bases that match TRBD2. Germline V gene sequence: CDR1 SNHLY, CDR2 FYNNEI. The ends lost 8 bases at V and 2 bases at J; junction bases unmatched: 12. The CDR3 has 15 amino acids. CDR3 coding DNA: TGTGCCAGCTTCGAGCGGGGCCCCCTAACCTACGAGCAGTACTTC. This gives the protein CASFERGPLTYEQYF.

In nucleotides, the CDR3 is TGTGCCAGCAGTTGGACCGGGCTTGAGCAGTTCTTC. Encoded protein: CASSWTGLEQFF. The chain links TRBV28 to TRBJ2-1; unclear D gene. Germline loops: CDR1 MDHEN, CDR2 SYDVKM. The CDR3 length is 12 residues. V was clipped by 4 bases and J by 9 bases, with 10 bases between them.

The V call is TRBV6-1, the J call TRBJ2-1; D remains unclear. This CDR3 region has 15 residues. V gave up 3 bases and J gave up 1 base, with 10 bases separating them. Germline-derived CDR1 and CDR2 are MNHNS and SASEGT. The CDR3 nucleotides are TGTGCCAGCAGTGAGGTCGGAAGGTCCTACAATGAGCAGTTCTTC. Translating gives CASSEVGRSYNEQFF.

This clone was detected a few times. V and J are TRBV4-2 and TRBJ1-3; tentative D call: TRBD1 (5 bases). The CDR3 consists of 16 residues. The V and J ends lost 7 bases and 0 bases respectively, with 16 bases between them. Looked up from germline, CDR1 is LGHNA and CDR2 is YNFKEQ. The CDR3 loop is CASTPGAADSGNTIYF. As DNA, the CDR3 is TGTGCCAGCACCCCCGGGGCTGCGGACTCTGGAAACACCATATATTTT.

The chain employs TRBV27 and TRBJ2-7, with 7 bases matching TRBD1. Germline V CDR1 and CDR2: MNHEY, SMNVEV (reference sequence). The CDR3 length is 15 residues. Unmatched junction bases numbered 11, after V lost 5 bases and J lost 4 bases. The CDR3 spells CASSTQTGFRYEQYF. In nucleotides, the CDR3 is TGTGCCAGCAGTACCCAGACAGGGTTTCGATACGAGCAGTACTTC.

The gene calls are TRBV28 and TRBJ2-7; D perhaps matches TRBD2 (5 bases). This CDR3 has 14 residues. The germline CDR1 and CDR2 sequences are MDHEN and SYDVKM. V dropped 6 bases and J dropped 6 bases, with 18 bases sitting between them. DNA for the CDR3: TGTGCCAGCAGAACTACTAGATCAGCCGGCGAGCAGTACTTC. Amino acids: CASRTTRSAGEQYF.

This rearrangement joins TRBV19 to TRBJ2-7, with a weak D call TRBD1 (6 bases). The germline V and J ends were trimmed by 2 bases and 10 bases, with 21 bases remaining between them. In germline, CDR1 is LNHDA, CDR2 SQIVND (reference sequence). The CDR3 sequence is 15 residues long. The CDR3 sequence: CASSISMSPGAQQYF. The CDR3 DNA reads TGTGCCAGTAGTATATCCATGTCGCCAGGGGCGCAACAGTACTTC.

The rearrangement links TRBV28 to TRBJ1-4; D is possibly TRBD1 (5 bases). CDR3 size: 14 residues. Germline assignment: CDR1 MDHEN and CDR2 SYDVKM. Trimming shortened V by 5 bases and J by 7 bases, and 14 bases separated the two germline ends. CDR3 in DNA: TGTGCCAGCAGTGTAGTGGGGGGAGGTGAAAAACTGTTTTTT. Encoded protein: CASSVVGGGEKLFF.

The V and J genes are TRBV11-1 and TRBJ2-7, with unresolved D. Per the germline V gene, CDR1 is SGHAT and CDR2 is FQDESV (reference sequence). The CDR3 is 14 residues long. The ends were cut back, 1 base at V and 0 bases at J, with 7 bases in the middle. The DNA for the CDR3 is TGTGCCAGCAGCTTAGTACCTTCCTCCTACGAGCAGTACTTC. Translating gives CASSLVPSSYEQYF.

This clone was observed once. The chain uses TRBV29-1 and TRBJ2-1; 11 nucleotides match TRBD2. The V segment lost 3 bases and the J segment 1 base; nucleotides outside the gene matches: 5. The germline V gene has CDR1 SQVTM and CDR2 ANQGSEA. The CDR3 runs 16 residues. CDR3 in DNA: TGCAGCGTTGATTTAGCGGGGGGGCCTTCCTACAATGAGCAGTTCTTC. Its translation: CSVDLAGGPSYNEQFF.

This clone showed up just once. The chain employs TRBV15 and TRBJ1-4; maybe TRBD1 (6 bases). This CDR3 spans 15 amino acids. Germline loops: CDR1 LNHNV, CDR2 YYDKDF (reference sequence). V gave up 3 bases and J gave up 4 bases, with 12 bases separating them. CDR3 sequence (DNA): TGTGCCACCAGCAGGAGGGCAGGGGTTAATGAAAAACTGTTTTTT. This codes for CATSRRAGVNEKLFF.

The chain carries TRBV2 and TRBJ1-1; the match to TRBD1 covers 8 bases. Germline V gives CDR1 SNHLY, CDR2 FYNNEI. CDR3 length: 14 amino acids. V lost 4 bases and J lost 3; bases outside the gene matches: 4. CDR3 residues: CASSGQGADTEAFF. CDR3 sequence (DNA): TGTGCCAGCAGTGGGCAGGGGGCGGACACTGAAGCTTTCTTT.

CDR3 DNA: TGTGCCAGCAGCGTAGGGAACCTCCGGGGGGGCAATACGCAGTATTTT. It codes for CASSVGNLRGGNTQYF. V is TRBV9 and J is TRBJ2-3; 8 bases match TRBD2. The CDR3 is made up of 16 amino acids. The J segment lost 7 bases and the V segment lost 0 bases, leaving 10 bases of the junction unmatched. Germline-derived CDR1 and CDR2 are SGDLS and YYNGEE.

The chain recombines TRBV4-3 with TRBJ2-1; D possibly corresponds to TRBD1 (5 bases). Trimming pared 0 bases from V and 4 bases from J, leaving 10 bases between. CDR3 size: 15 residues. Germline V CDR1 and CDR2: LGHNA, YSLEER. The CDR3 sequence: CASSQDQGQYNEQFF. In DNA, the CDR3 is TGCGCCAGCAGCCAAGATCAGGGCCAATACAATGAGCAGTTCTTC.

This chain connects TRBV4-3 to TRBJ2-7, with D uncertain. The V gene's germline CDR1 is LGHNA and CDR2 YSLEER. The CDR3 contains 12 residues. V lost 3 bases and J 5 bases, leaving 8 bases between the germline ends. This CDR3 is CASSQGFNEQYF. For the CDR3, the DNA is TGCGCCAGCAGCCAGGGGTTCAACGAGCAGTACTTC.

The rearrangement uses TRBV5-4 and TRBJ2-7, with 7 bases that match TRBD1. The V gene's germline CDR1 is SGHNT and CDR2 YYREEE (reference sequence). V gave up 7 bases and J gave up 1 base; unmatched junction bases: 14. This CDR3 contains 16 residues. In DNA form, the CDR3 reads TGTGCCAGCTCACAGGGGCAGCTAAGGATTTCCTACGAGCAGTACTTC. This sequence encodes CASSQGQLRISYEQYF.

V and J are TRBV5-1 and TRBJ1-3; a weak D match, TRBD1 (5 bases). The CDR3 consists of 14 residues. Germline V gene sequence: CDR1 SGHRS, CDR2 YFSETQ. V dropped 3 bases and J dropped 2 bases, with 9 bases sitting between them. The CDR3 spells CASSSDMPGNTIYF. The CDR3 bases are TGCGCCAGCAGCTCGGACATGCCTGGAAACACCATATATTTT.

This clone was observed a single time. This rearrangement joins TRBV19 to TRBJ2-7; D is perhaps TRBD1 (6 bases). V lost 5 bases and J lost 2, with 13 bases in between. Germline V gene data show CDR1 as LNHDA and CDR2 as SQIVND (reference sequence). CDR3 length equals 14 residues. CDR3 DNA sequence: TGTGCCAGTAGTTACGGGACACCCACCTACGAGCAGTACTTC. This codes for CASSYGTPTYEQYF.

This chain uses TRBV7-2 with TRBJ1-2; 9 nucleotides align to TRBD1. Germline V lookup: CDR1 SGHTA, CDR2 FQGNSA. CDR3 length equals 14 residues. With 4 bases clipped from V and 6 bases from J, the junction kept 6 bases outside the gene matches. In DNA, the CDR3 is TGTGCCAGCAGCTCACGGGACAGGGATGATGGCTACACCTTC. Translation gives CASSSRDRDDGYTF.